A selection of T cell receptor beta chains follows, all from one sample in a study of CD8 T cells in ankylosing spondylitis. TCRdb ran MiXCR on the 5' RACE reads and lists one entry per CDR3 protein. The table includes roughly 250,000 distinct CDR3 sequences, under 12% detected once. The material sequenced was blood, either unsorted or a sorted T cell fraction (not recorded which). The source of these receptors is a male donor with ankylosing spondylitis or in good health (not recorded which). CDR3s include the opening cysteine and the closing phenylalanine or tryptophan. D genes are given only for firm matches. Size is stated for part of the rows, as once, few or many counts, or as a class when the clone is expanded.

v_gene	j_gene	d_gene	abundance	CDR3nt	CDR3aa
TRBV4-1	TRBJ1-5	NA	many	TGCGCCAGCAGCCAAGAAGGGGGGCAGGCCCCCAATCAGCCCCAGCATTTT	CASSQEGGQAPNQPQHF
TRBV2	TRBJ1-1	NA	many	TGTGCCAGCAGTGAAGACAGACAGCCCACTGAAGCTTTCTTT	CASSEDRQPTEAFF
TRBV30	TRBJ1-5	TRBD1	many	TGTGCCTGGAGGCCGACAGGGGGTCGGGATCAGCCCCAGCATTTT	CAWRPTGGRDQPQHF
TRBV6-4	TRBJ2-1	NA	many	TGTGCCAGCCGACGGGAGAATGGGAATGAGCAGTTCTTC	CASRRENGNEQFF
TRBV5-1	TRBJ1-2	TRBD1	many	TGCGCCAGCAGCCCTGGACAGGGGGCGAATGGCTACACCTTC	CASSPGQGANGYTF
TRBV6-5	TRBJ2-4	NA	many	TGTGCCAGCAGTTCACCTGGGACACTAGCCAAAAACATTCAGTACTTC	CASSSPGTLAKNIQYF
TRBV7-9	TRBJ2-3	NA	NA	TGTGCCAGCAGCCCCGCGTCAGGCCCTTATGGAGATACGCAGTATTTT	CASSPASGPYGDTQYF
TRBV2	TRBJ2-3	NA	few	TGTGCCAGCAGCGCAGGGCGGCGGTCAGATACGCAGTATTTT	CASSAGRRSDTQYF
TRBV6-8	TRBJ2-7	TRBD1	NA	TGTGCCAGCAGTCCGAGTTACGTCAGGGGGCCGTACGAGCAGTACTTC	CASSPSYVRGPYEQYF
TRBV20-1	TRBJ2-2	NA	NA	TGCAGTGCCCCGTCTGGTGGGCGGGGGCCGTACACCGGGGAGCTGTTTTTT	CSAPSGGRGPYTGELFF
TRBV20-1	TRBJ2-7	NA	many	TGCAGTGCTAGGAGTAGGGAATACGAGCAGTACTTC	CSARSREYEQYF